The 5 T cell receptor beta chains below all came from one sample that was sequenced in a study of cytomegalovirus exposure and HLA in healthy donors (TCRdb year 2017). To prepare the library, the immunoSEQ multiplex PCR assay was applied. For the multiplex PCR, a mixture combining 60 forward primers for TCR Vbeta segments and 13 reverse primers for TCR Jbeta segments was used. Imported from immuneACCESS, the table was reduced by TCRdb to in-frame sequences with V and J called. These copies leave out some clones; in studies compared against another copy, an unresolved V gene accounts for under half, and the cause of the remainder is not known. This sample gives 110,000 to 150,000 clones in total; 70% to 80% of them show up just once. The ten top clones hold about 3% of the sample. Sequences were obtained from PBMCs. These receptor sequences come from a female donor in good health and CMV-seronegative.

The J gene is TRBJ1-1, the V gene TRBV29-1, with D uncertain. From germline, CDR1 is SQVTM and CDR2 ANQGSEA. This CDR3 has 13 amino acids. Trimming took 2 bases from V and 2 from J, leaving 9 bases between them. Written as DNA, the CDR3 is TGCAGCGTTGAAAAACAGTCAAACACTGAAGCTTTCTTT. The encoded protein is CSVEKQSNTEAFF.

The chain employs TRBV5-5 and TRBJ1-2, with 7 bases aligning to TRBD1. The length of the CDR3 is 17 residues. Trimming cost V 3 bases and J 4 bases; bases outside gene matches: 15. CDR1 is SGHKS, CDR2 YYEKEE, per germline (reference sequence). CDR3 DNA: TGTGCCAGCAGCTCGCCAGGGACAGCCAGGCTTGCCTATGGCTACACCTTC. Its translation: CASSSPGTARLAYGYTF.

Notes on this clone: A read error may account for a junction end that differs from germline. The chain links TRBV20-1 to TRBJ2-3, with 7 bases lining up with TRBD2. Germline V CDR1 and CDR2: DFQATT, SNEGSKA (reference sequence). This CDR3 is 11 amino acids long. The CDR3 coding sequence is TGTGGCGGGGGTACGGGTGATACGCAGTATTTT. Translation: CGGGTGDTQYF.

V and J are TRBV27 and TRBJ1-5, with D perhaps matching TRBD1 (5 bases). Per the germline V gene, CDR1 is MNHEY and CDR2 is SMNVEV (reference sequence). This CDR3 has 14 amino acids. Trimming cost V 3 bases and J 3 bases, with 9 bases left between them. Written as DNA, the CDR3 is TGTGCCAGCAGTTTTGGGGGGGACAATCAGCCCCAGCATTTT. Encoded protein: CASSFGGDNQPQHF.

The genes are TRBV7-2 and TRBJ2-7; TRBD1 agrees at 8 bases. Losses at the gene ends were 2 bases for V and 3 bases for J; bases not matched to a gene: 9. The germline CDR1 and CDR2 sequences are SGHTA and FQGNSA. This CDR3 comprises 16 residues. CDR3 loop: CASSLTPGQARYEQYF. CDR3 bases: TGTGCCAGCAGCTTAACACCGGGACAGGCACGCTACGAGCAGTACTTC. Full variable domain (rest looked up from reference TRBV7-2 and TRBJ2-7): GAGVSQSPSNKVTEKGKDVELRCDPISGHTALYWYRQSLGQGLEFLIYFQGNSAPDKSGLPSDRFSAERTGGSVSTLTIQRTQQEDSAVYLCASSLTPGQARYEQYFGPGTRLTVT.